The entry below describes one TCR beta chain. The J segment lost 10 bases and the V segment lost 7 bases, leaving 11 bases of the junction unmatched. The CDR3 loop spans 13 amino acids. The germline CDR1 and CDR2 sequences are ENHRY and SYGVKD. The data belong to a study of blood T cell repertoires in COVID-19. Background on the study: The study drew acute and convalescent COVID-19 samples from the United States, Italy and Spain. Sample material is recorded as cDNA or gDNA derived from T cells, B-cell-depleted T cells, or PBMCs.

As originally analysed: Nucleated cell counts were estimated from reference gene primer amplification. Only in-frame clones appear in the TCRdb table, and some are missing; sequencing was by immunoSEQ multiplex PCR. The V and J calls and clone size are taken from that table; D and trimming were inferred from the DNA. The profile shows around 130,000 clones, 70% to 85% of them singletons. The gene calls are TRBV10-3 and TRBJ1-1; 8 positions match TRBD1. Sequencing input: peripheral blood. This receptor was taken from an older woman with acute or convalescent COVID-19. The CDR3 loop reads CAITGRTGLRAFF. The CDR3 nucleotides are TGTGCCATCACTGGAAGGACAGGGCTAAGAGCTTTCTTT.